This is a list of T cell receptor beta chains from one sample in a study of cytomegalovirus exposure and HLA in healthy donors. TCRdb's table, derived via immunoSEQ multiplex PCR, lists solely in-frame clones and lacks some. The sample records about 200,000 clones, roughly 77% being singletons. The sequenced material came from PBMCs. Receptor source: a woman aged 45 to 65 in good health and CMV-seronegative. Each CDR3 is given with its conserved first and last residue. The D gene is left open where the match is weak. Rows give clone size only sometimes, using once, few, many, or a class for an expanded clone.

J	V	D	size	DNA	CDR3
TRBJ2-7	TRBV7-8	TRBD2	.	TGTGCCAGCAGCTTAGCGGGACTAGCGGGAGCGGCGGGGGAGCAGTACTTC	CASSLAGLAGAAGEQYF
TRBJ2-7	TRBV2	.	few	TGTGCCAGCGGACTAACGGGGAGAGGCTACGAGCAGTACTTC	CASGLTGRGYEQYF
TRBJ2-1	TRBV7-6	TRBD2	.	TGTGCCAGCAGCTTAGTAATATCTGGCGGGAGGACGTCCAATGAGCAGTTCTTC	CASSLVISGGRTSNEQFF
TRBJ2-5	TRBV11-2	.	.	TGTGCCAGCAGCCGGGACCCCCGGAGGGTGACCCAGTACTTC	CASSRDPRRVTQYF
TRBJ2-2	TRBV27	.	.	TGTGCCAGCAAAGACAGCGACTGGGGGGAGCTGTTTTTT	CASKDSDWGELFF
TRBJ2-4	TRBV5-1	.	.	TGCGCCAGCAGCCGAAGCGGGACAGGCGGAACCAAAAACATTCAGTACTTC	CASSRSGTGGTKNIQYF
TRBJ2-3	TRBV9	TRBD1	.	TGTGCCAGCAGCGTATTACAGGGGTCGCCAGATACGCAGTATTTT	CASSVLQGSPDTQYF
TRBJ1-2	TRBV28	.	.	TGTGCCAGCAGAGCCACAGGGAACTATGGCTACACCTTC	CASRATGNYGYTF
TRBJ1-1	TRBV30	.	.	TGTGCCTGGAGGGGGGGGGAAACTGAAGCTTTCTTT	CAWRGGETEAFF
TRBJ1-2	TRBV4-2	.	.	TGTGCCAGCAGCCAAGCAGATCGTGGCCCTGGGGCTATTGGCTACACCTTC	CASSQADRGPGAIGYTF
TRBJ2-5	TRBV15	TRBD2	once	TGTGCCACCAGCAGAGATCTTAAGGGCGGGGGGGCGGAAGGCGACCAGTACTTC	CATSRDLKGGGAEGDQYF
TRBJ1-4	TRBV9	TRBD1	few	TGTGCCAGCAGCCCTCGGGACAGGGGAACCTTCGGGAAACTGTTTTTT	CASSPRDRGTFGKLFF
TRBJ2-7	TRBV15	TRBD1	.	TGTGCCACCAGCAGAGATCCCACAGGGGCCTACGAGCAGTACTTC	CATSRDPTGAYEQYF
TRBJ1-4	TRBV7-2	.	.	TGTGCCAGCAGCCCAACAGGGATCACTAATGAAAAACTGTTTTTT	CASSPTGITNEKLFF
TRBJ1-2	TRBV5-4	TRBD1	.	TGTGCCAGCAGCTTGATACAGGGGGCGGGTGGCTACACCTTC	CASSLIQGAGGYTF
TRBJ2-7	TRBV18	.	.	TGTGCCAGCTCACCTCGGCAGGGTCAACCCTACGAGCAGTACTTC	CASSPRQGQPYEQYF
TRBJ2-7	TRBV20-1	.	.	TGCAGTGCCTACCCCCACGAGCAGTACTTC	CSAYPHEQYF
TRBJ2-3	TRBV5-4	TRBD2	.	TGTGCCAGCAGGACTAGCGGGGATACGCAGTATTTT	CASRTSGDTQYF
TRBJ1-2	TRBV27	TRBD1	few	TGTGCCAGCAGTTTTGCGGGACAGTCTAACTATGGCTACACCTTC	CASSFAGQSNYGYTF
TRBJ2-1	TRBV6-5	TRBD1	.	TGTGCCAGCAGTACTTACAGGGGCAATGAGCAGTTCTTC	CASSTYRGNEQFF
TRBJ1-6	TRBV11-3	.	.	TGTGCCAGCAGCTTAGCCCAGGTCTATAATTCACCCCTCCACTTT	CASSLAQVYNSPLHF
TRBJ2-7	TRBV6-6	TRBD1	.	TGTGCCAGCAGTCTGGCCGGGACAGCTAAATCCTACGAGCAATACTTC	CASSLAGTAKSYEQYF
TRBJ1-5	TRBV6-6	TRBD1	.	TGTGCCAGCAGTCCCAACCCGACAGGGGGCCGGCAGCCCCAGCATTTT	CASSPNPTGGRQPQHF
TRBJ1-4	TRBV19	.	.	TGTGCCAGTACCCTCAGTCCCGGGGGTGAAAAACTGTTTTTT	CASTLSPGGEKLFF
TRBJ2-7	TRBV21-1	.	.	TGTGCCAGCAGCCCCGGTCTCATGGAATGGGGGGGAGGGGAGTACGAGCAGTACTTC	CASSPGLMEWGGGEYEQYF
TRBJ1-1	TRBV4-2	TRBD1	.	TGTGCCAGCAGCCCCCAGGGGGGCGGCATGAACACTGAAGCTTTCTTT	CASSPQGGGMNTEAFF
TRBJ1-1	TRBV14	TRBD1	.	TGTGCCAGCAGGCCACAGGGGGCTAGTGAAGCTTTCTTT	CASRPQGASEAFF
TRBJ2-5	TRBV7-2	.	.	TGTGCCAGCACCCCGCCCGGGGGAACGGGAGAGACCCAGTACTTC	CASTPPGGTGETQYF
TRBJ2-5	TRBV29-1	TRBD1	.	TGCAGCGTTGAAGGGGACAGGGCAGAGACCCAGTACTTC	CSVEGDRAETQYF
TRBJ2-2	TRBV19	TRBD2	.	TGTGCCAGTAGTAATAAAGCGGGAGTTCCCACCGGGGAGCTGTTTTTT	CASSNKAGVPTGELFF
TRBJ1-5	TRBV7-9	.	.	TGTTCCAGCAGCTTAGGCGTGTACAGGGATGGTGATCAGCCCCAGCATTTT	CSSSLGVYRDGDQPQHF
TRBJ2-3	TRBV29-1	TRBD1	.	TGCAGCGTTGATTCCGACAGGGGGACAGATACGCAGTATTTT	CSVDSDRGTDTQYF
TRBJ2-3	TRBV19	TRBD2	.	TGTGCCAGTAGTATACTAGCGGAGAGCACAGATACGCAGTATTTT	CASSILAESTDTQYF
TRBJ2-1	TRBV2	.	.	TGTGCCAGCAGTAAAGACAATACCAATGAGCAGTTCTTC	CASSKDNTNEQFF
TRBJ2-3	TRBV4-3	TRBD2	.	TGCGCCAGCAGCCAAATGGGGGGGGCAGATACGCAGTATTTT	CASSQMGGADTQYF
TRBJ1-2	TRBV4-3	TRBD1	.	TGCGCCAGCAGCCGGACAGGGGGTGGCTACACCTTC	CASSRTGGGYTF
TRBJ1-6	TRBV7-7	.	.	TGTGCTAGCAGCTTAGACGACAGAAATAATTCACCCCTCCACTTT	CASSLDDRNNSPLHF
TRBJ2-2	TRBV7-9	.	.	TGTGCCAGCAGCTCCTCCGAACAGGGCGCGAACACCGGGGAGCTGTTTTTT	CASSSSEQGANTGELFF
TRBJ2-1	TRBV7-8	TRBD1	.	TGTGCCAGCCGACAGGGGGGGAGTAATGAGCAGTTCTTC	CASRQGGSNEQFF
TRBJ1-1	TRBV27	.	.	TGTGCCAGCAGTAAACCGGGATCGAACACTGAAGCTTTCTTT	CASSKPGSNTEAFF
TRBJ2-7	TRBV27	TRBD2	.	TGTGCCAGCAGCCAAGCGGGGGGGATCCAGGGCGAGCAGTACTTC	CASSQAGGIQGEQYF
TRBJ1-1	TRBV6-5	TRBD1	.	TGTGCCAGCAGGAACCGACAGGGCATCACTGAAGCTTTCTTT	CASRNRQGITEAFF
TRBJ1-1	TRBV27	TRBD1	.	TGTGCCAGCAGTCATACAGGGGGCTTAACTGAAGCTTTCTTT	CASSHTGGLTEAFF
TRBJ1-2	TRBV6-5	.	.	TGTGCCAGCAGTTACCTTCGGACCCGGGGGGGCTACACCTTC	CASSYLRTRGGYTF
TRBJ2-6	TRBV7-2	TRBD1	.	TGTGCCAGCAGCTTAAGGCGGGACAGGCCCTCTGGGGCCAACGTCCTGACTTTC	CASSLRRDRPSGANVLTF
TRBJ2-2	TRBV10-3	TRBD2	.	TGTGCCATCAGTGAGTCCGGACTAGCGGGAGTTAACACCGGGGAGCTGTTTTTT	CAISESGLAGVNTGELFF